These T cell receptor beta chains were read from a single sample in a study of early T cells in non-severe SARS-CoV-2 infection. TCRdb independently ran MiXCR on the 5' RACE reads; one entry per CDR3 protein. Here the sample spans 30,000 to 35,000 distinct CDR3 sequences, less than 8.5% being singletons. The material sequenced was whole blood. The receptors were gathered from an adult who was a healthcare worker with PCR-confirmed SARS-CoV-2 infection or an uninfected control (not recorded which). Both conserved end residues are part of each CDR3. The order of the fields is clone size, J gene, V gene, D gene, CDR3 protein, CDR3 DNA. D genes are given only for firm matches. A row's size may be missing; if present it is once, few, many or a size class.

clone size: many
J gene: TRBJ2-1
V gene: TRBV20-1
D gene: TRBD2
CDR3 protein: CSARDSGSSYNEQFF
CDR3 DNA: TGCAGTGCTAGGGATAGCGGGAGCTCCTACAATGAGCAGTTCTTC

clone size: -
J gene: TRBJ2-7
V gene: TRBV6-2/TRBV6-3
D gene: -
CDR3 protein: CASSYFSGSYEQYF
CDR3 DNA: TGTGCCAGCAGTTACTTTAGCGGTTCCTACGAGCAGTACTTC

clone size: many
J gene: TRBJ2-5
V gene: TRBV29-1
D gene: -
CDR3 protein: CSVEGGATETQYF
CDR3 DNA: TGCAGCGTTGAGGGCGGAGCGACAGAGACCCAGTACTTC

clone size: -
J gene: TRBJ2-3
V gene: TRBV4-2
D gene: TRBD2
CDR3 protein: CASSQDSGSTDTQYF
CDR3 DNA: TGTGCCAGCAGCCAAGATAGCGGGAGCACAGATACGCAGTATTTT

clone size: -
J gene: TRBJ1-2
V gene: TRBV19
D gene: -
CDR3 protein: CASSTKNNYGYTF
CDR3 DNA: TGTGCCAGTAGTACCAAGAATAACTATGGCTACACCTTC

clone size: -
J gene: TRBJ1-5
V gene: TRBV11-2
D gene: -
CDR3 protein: CASSLAGLNQPQHF
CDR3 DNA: TGTGCCAGCAGCTTAGCGGGTCTCAATCAGCCCCAGCATTTT

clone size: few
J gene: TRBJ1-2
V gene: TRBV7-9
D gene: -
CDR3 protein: CASSLAPTGDGYTF
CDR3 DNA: TGTGCCAGCAGCTTAGCGCCGACAGGAGATGGCTACACCTTC

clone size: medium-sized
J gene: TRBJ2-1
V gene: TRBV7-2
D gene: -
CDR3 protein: CASSLRESYNEQFF
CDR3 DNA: TGTGCCAGCAGCTTGAGGGAGAGTTACAATGAGCAGTTCTTC

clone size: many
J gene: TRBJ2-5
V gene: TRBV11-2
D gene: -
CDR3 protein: CASSLDPLAGSRETQYF
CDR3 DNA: TGTGCCAGCAGCTTAGATCCTCTGGCAGGTTCTCGAGAGACCCAGTACTTC

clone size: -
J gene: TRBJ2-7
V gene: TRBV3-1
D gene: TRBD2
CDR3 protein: CASSVAGEQYF
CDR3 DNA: TGTGCCAGCAGCGTAGCGGGCGAGCAGTACTTC

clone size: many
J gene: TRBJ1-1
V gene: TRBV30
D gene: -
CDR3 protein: CAWRGDLNTEAFF
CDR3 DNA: TGTGCCTGGAGGGGGGACCTCAACACTGAAGCTTTCTTT

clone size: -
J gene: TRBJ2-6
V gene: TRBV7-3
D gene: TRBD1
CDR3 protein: CASSVSGTGIISGANVLTF
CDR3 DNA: TGTGCCAGCAGCGTATCCGGGACAGGGATCATCTCTGGGGCCAACGTCCTGACTTTC

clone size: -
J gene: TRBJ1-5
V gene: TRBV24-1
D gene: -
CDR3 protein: CATSDQSRGSNQPQHF
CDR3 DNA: TGTGCCACCAGTGATCAGTCCAGGGGAAGCAATCAGCCCCAGCATTTT

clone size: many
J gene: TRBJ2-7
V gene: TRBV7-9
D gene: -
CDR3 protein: CASSLTDSSYEQYF
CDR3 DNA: TGTGCCAGCAGCCTTACAGACAGCTCCTACGAGCAGTACTTC

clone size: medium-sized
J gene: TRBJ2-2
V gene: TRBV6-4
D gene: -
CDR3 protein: CASSGDSTGELFF
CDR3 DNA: TGTGCCAGCAGTGGGGACTCAACCGGGGAGCTGTTTTTT

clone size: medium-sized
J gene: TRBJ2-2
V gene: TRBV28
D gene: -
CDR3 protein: CASEVQDKGELFF
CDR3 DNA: TGTGCCAGCGAGGTACAGGACAAAGGGGAGCTGTTTTTT

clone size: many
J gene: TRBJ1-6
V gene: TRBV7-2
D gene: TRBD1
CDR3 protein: CASSPGTAYSPLHF
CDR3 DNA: TGTGCCAGCAGCCCCGGGACAGCCTATTCACCCCTCCACTTT

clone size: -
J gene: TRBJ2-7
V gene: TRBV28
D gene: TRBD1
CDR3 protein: CASSFMSWDSLIEQYF
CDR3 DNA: TGTGCCAGCAGTTTTATGTCTTGGGACAGTCTTATCGAGCAGTACTTC

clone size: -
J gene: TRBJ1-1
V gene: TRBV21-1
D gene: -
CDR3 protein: CASSKPTGTANTEAFF
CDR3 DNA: TGTGCCAGCAGCAAACCGACTGGGACGGCGAACACTGAAGCTTTCTTT

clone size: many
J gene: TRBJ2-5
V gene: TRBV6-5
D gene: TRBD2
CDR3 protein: CASSKGLAGGQETQYF
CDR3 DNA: TGTGCCAGCAGTAAGGGACTAGCGGGAGGACAAGAGACCCAGTACTTC

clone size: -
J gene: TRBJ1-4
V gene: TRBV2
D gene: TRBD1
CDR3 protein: CASLPDRQRKLFF
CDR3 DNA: TGTGCCAGCCTTCCGGACAGGCAGCGCAAACTGTTTTTT

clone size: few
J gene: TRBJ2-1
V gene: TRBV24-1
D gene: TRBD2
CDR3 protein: CATSDPLRLAGASYNEQFF
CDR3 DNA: TGTGCCACCAGTGATCCCTTGCGACTAGCGGGTGCGTCCTACAATGAGCAGTTCTTC

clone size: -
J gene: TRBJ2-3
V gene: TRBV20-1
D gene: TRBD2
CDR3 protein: CSASNPRLAGTSTDTQYF
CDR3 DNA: TGCAGTGCTTCCAACCCCCGACTAGCGGGTACTAGCACAGATACGCAGTATTTT

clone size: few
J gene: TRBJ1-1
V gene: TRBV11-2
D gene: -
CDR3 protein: CASSLAARGTEAFF
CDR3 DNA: TGTGCCAGCAGCTTAGCGGCAAGGGGAACTGAAGCTTTCTTT

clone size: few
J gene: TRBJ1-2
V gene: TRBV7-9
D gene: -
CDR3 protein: CASSGEGSYGYTF
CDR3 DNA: TGTGCCAGCAGCGGAGAGGGCTCTTATGGCTACACCTTC

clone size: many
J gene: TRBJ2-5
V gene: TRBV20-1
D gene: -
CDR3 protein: CSARSRGQETQYF
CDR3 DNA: TGCAGTGCTAGGTCGAGGGGGCAAGAGACCCAGTACTTC

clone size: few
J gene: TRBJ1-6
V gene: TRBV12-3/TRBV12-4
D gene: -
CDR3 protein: CASKDENSPLHF
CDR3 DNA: TGTGCCAGTAAAGATGAGAATTCACCCCTCCACTTT

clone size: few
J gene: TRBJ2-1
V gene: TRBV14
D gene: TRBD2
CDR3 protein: CASSRILAGGPDEQFF
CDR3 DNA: TGTGCCAGCAGCCGGATCCTAGCGGGAGGGCCGGATGAGCAGTTCTTC

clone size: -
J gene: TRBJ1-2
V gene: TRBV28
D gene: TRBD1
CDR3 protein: CAIRQGSNYGYTF
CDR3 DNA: TGTGCCATCCGACAGGGATCTAACTATGGCTACACCTTC

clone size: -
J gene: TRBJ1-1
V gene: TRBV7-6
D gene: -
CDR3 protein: CASSSDGNTQAFF
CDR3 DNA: TGTGCCAGCAGCTCCGACGGGAACACTCAAGCTTTCTTT

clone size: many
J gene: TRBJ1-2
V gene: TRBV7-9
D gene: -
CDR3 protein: CASSSGTGRNYGYTF
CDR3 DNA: TGTGCCAGCAGTTCCGGGACTGGGAGGAACTATGGCTACACCTTC

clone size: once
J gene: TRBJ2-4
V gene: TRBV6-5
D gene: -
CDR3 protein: CASRGGNIQYF
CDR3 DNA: TGTGCCAGCAGGGGAGGAAACATTCAGTACTTC

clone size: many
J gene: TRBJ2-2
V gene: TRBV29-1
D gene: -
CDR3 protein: CSVGSNTGELFF
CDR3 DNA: TGCAGCGTTGGGAGCAACACCGGGGAGCTGTTTTTT

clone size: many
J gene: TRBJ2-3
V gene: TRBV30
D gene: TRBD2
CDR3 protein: CAWSEGLAGARDTQYF
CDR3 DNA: TGTGCCTGGAGCGAGGGTTTAGCGGGAGCCAGAGATACGCAGTATTTT

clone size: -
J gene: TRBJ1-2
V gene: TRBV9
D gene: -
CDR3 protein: CASSVDHQGTDYGYTF
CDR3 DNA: TGTGCCAGCAGCGTGGACCACCAGGGTACTGACTATGGCTACACCTTC

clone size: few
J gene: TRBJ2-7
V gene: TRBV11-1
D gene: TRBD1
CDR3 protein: CASSRGTGDFYEQYF
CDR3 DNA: TGTGCCAGCAGCCGAGGGACAGGCGATTTCTACGAGCAGTACTTC

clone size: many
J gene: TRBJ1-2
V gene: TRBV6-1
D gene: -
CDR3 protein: CASGHYGYTF
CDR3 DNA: TGTGCCAGCGGACACTATGGCTACACCTTC

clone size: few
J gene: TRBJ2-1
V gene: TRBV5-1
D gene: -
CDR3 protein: CASSLGIDGEQFF
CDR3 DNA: TGCGCCAGCAGCTTGGGGATAGACGGTGAGCAGTTCTTC

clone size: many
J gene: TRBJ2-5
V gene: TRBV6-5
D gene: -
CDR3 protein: CASSYSKGEGKYF
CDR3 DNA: TGTGCCAGCAGTTACTCAAAGGGGGAAGGGAAGTACTTC

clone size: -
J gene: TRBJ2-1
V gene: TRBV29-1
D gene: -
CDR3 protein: CSVQTPGPSGNEQFF
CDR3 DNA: TGCAGCGTTCAGACCCCGGGACCTTCCGGTAATGAGCAGTTCTTC

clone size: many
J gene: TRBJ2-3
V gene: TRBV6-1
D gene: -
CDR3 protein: CASTGTDTQYF
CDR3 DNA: TGTGCCAGCACGGGCACAGATACGCAGTATTTT

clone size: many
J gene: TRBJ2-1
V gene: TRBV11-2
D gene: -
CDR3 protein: CASSLVPGLYNEQFF
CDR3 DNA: TGTGCCAGCAGCTTAGTTCCGGGACTCTACAATGAGCAGTTCTTC

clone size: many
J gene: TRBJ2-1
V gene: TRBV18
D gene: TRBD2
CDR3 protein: CASSPPRASGDYNEQFF
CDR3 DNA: TGTGCCAGCTCACCACCGAGGGCTAGCGGAGACTACAATGAGCAGTTCTTC

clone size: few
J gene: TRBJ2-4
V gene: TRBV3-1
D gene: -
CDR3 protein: CASSQRNLLAKNIQYF
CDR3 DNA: TGTGCCAGCAGCCAGAGGAACCTCCTAGCCAAAAACATTCAGTACTTC

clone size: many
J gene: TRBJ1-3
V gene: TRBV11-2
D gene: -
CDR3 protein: CASSPRWRGDSGNTIYF
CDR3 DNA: TGTGCCAGCAGCCCAAGGTGGAGGGGGGACTCTGGAAACACCATATATTTT

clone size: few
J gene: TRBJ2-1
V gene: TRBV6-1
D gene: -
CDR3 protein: CASRATVYNEQFF
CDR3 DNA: TGTGCCAGCAGAGCGACAGTCTACAATGAGCAGTTCTTC

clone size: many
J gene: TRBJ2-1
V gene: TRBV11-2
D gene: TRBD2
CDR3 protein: CASSLETGLVNEQFF
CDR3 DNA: TGTGCCAGCAGCCTCGAAACGGGACTAGTAAATGAGCAGTTCTTC

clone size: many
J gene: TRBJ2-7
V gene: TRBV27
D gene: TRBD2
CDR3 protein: CASSVVAGTYEQYF
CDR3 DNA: TGTGCCAGCAGTGTGGTAGCGGGCACCTACGAGCAGTACTTC

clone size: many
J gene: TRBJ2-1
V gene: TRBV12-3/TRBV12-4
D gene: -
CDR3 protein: CASSRVLQTYNEQFF
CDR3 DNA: TGTGCCAGCAGCCGCGTCCTACAGACCTACAATGAGCAGTTCTTC

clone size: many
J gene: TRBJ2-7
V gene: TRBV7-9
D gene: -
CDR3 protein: CASSPEGAYEQYF
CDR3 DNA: TGTGCCAGCAGCCCAGAGGGGGCCTACGAGCAGTACTTC

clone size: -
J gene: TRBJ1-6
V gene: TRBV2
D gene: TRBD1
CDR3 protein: CASSEALPDRVHSPLHF
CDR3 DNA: TGTGCCAGCAGTGAAGCGCTTCCGGACAGGGTCCATTCACCCCTCCACTTT

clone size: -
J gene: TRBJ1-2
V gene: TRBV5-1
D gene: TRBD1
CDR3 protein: CASSRGQGASGYTF
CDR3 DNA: TGCGCCAGCAGCAGAGGACAGGGGGCGAGTGGCTACACCTTC

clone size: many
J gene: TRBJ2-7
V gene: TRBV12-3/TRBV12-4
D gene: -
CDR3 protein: CASSTYQSSYEQYF
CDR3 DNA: TGTGCCAGCAGTACATACCAGAGCTCCTACGAGCAGTACTTC

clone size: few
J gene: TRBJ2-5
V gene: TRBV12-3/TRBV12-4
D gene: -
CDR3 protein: CASRVSGWETQYF
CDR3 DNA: TGTGCCAGCAGGGTCTCCGGGTGGGAGACCCAGTACTTC

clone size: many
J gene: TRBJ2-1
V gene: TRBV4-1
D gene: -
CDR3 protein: CASSPATGTRALLPDNEQFF
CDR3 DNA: TGCGCCAGCAGCCCCGCGACAGGCACTAGGGCGCTACTACCCGACAATGAGCAGTTCTTC

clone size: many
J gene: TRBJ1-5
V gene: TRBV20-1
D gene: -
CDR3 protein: CSARPQGGNQPQHF
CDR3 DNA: TGCAGTGCTAGACCTCAGGGTGGCAATCAGCCCCAGCATTTT

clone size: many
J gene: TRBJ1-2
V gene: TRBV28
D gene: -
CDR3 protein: CASSPRRQDYGYTF
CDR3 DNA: TGTGCCAGCAGTCCCCGCCGACAGGACTATGGCTACACCTTC

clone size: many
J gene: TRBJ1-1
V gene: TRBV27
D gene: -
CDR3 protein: CASSLGQNTEAFF
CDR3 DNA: TGTGCCAGCAGTTTAGGACAGAACACTGAAGCTTTCTTT

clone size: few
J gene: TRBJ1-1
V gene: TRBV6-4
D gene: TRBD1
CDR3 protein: CASSDKRGQANTEAFF
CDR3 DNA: TGTGCCAGCAGTGATAAACGGGGACAGGCGAACACTGAAGCTTTCTTT

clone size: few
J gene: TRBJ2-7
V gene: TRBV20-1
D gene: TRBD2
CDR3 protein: CSARTSGFYEQYF
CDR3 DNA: TGCAGTGCTAGGACTAGCGGGTTCTACGAGCAGTACTTC